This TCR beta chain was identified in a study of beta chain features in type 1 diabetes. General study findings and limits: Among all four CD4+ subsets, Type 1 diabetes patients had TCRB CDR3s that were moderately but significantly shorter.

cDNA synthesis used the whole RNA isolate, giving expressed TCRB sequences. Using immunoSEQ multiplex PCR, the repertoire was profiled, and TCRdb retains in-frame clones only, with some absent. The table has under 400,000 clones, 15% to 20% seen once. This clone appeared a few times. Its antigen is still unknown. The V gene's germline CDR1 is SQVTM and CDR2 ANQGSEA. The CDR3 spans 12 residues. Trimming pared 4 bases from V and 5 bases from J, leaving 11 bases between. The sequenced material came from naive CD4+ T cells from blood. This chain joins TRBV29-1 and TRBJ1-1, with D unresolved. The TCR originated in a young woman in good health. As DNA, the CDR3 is TGCAGCGTTGCCGGGGTTAATACTGAAGCTTTCTTT. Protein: CSVAGVNTEAFF.